This T cell receptor beta chain appears in the sequencing data of a study of T cell repertoires in aging, cancer and after chemotherapy. The overall study: Glioblastoma patients receiving temozolomide-based therapy gave paired samples before and after chemotherapy. Points from the study as a whole: In healthy donors, age-related TCR diversity loss mainly reflected lost richness.

Multiplex touch-down PCR with TRB-A/B primers amplified rearranged V-D-J TRB sequences. TCRdb redid the calling of the multiplex PCR reads with MiXCR, one entry per CDR3 protein. The table lists roughly 6,400 distinct CDR3 sequences, approximately 49% of them singletons. Peripheral blood genomic DNA, not sorted cells or RNA, was the template. V gave up 6 bases and J gave up 1 base, with 19 bases separating them. Germline loops: CDR1 SGHDT, CDR2 YYEEEE. The CDR3 sequence is 16 residues long. Regarding this clonotype: Its antigen is currently unknown.

The sequence was collected from a human donor with a solid tumor. The gene calls are TRBV5-6 and TRBJ1-1; TRBD1 might be the D (5 bases). The sequenced material came from blood. Written as DNA, the CDR3 is TGTGCCAGCACCCAGGGCCAGGGTGTGGGGAACACTGAAGCTTTCTTT. It yields the protein CASTQGQGVGNTEAFF.